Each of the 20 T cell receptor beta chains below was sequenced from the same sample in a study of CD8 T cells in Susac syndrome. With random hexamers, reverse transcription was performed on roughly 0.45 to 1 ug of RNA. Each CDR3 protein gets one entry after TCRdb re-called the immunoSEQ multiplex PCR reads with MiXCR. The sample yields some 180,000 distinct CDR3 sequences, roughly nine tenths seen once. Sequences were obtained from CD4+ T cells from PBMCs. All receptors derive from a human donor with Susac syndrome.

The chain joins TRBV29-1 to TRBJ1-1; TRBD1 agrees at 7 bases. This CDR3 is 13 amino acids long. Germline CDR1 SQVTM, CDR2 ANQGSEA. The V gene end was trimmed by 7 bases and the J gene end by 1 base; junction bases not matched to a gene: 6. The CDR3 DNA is TGCAGCGCGCCGACAGGGTCGAACACTGAAGCTTTCTTT. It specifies CSAPTGSNTEAFF.

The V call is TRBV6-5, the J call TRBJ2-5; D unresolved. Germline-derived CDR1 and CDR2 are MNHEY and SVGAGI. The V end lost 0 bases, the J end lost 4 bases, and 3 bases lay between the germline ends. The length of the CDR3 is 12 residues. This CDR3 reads CASSYSIETQYF. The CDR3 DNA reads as TGTGCCAGCAGTTACTCGATAGAGACCCAGTACTTC.

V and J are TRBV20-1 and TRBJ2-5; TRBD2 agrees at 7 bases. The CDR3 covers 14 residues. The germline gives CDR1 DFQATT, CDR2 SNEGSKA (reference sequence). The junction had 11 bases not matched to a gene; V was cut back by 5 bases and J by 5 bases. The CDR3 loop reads CSAAESTSAETQYF. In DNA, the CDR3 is TGCAGTGCTGCCGAAAGTACTAGCGCCGAGACCCAGTACTTC.

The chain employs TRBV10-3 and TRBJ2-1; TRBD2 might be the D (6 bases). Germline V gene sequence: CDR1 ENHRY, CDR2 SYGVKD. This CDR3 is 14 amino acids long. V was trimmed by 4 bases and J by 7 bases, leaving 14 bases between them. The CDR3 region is CAISAGLRGNEQFF. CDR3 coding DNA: TGTGCCATCAGTGCGGGACTGAGGGGAAATGAGCAGTTCTTC.

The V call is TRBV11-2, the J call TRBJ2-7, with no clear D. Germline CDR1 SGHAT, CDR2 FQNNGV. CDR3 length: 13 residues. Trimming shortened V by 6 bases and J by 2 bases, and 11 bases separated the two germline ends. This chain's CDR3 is CASRTGSTYEQYF. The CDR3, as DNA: TGTGCCAGCAGAACGGGCAGCACCTACGAGCAGTACTTC.

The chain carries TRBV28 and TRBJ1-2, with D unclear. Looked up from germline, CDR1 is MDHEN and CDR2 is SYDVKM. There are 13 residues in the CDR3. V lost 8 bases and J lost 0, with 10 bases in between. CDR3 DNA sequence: TGTGCCAGCGGTGGAGTATCTAACTATGGCTACACCTTC. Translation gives CASGGVSNYGYTF.

In DNA, the CDR3 is TGTGCCAGCAGCGTAGGGCAAAACAACGTCCTGACTTTC. Translated, it gives CASSVGQNNVLTF. The chain employs TRBV9 and TRBJ2-6; D unresolved. The CDR3 contains 13 residues. Between the trimmed V and J ends, which lost 0 bases and 9 bases, there was a span of 7 bases. Per the germline V gene, CDR1 is SGDLS and CDR2 is YYNGEE. Full variable domain (missing parts from reference TRBV9 and TRBJ2-6): DSGVTQTPKHLITATGQRVTLRCSPRSGDLSVYWYQQSLDQGLQFLIQYYNGEERAKGNILERFSAQQFPDLHSELNLSSLELGDSALYFCASSVGQNNVLTFGAGSRLTVL.

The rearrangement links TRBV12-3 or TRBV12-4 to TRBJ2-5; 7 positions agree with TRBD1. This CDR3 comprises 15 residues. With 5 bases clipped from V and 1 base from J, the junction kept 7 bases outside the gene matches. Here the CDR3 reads CASSRQQGTQETQYF. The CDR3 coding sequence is TGTGCCAGCAGTAGGCAACAGGGGACCCAAGAGACCCAGTACTTC.

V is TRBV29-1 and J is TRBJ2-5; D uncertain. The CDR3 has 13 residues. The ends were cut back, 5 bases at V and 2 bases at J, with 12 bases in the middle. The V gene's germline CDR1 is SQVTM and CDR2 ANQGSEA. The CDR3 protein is CSVQPRAQETQYF. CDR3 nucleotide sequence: TGCAGCGTTCAGCCAAGGGCGCAAGAGACCCAGTACTTC. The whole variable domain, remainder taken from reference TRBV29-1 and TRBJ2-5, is SAVISQKPSRDICQRGTSLTIQCQVDSQVTMMFWYRQQPGQSLTLIATANQGSEATYESGFVIDKFPISRPNLTFSTLTVSNMSPEDSSIYLCSVQPRAQETQYFGPGTRLLVL.

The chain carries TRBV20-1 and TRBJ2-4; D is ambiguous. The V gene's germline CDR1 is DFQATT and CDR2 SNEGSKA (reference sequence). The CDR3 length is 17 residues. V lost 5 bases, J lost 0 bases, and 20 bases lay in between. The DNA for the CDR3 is TGCAGTGCTGAACGTAGGTTCACGGACCTAGCCAAAAACATTCAGTACTTC. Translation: CSAERRFTDLAKNIQYF.

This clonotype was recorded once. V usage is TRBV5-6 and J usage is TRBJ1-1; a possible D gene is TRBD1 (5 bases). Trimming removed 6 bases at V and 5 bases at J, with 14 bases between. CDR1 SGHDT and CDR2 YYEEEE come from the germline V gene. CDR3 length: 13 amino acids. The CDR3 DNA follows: TGTGCCAGCAACGACGCGAGGGGTACTGAAGCTTTCTTT. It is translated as CASNDARGTEAFF.

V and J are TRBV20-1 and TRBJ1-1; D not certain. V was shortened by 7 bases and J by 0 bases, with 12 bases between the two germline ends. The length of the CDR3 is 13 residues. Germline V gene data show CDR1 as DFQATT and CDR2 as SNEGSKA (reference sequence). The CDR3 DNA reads TGCAGTGGAAAACAAACCATGAACACTGAAGCTTTCTTT. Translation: CSGKQTMNTEAFF.

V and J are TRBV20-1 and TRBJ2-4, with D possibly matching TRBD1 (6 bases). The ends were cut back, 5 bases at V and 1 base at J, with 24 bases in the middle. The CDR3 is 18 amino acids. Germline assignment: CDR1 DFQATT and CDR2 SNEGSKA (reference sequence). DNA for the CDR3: TGCAGTGCTTTCCTGGCAGGGGCTCATCTTGGGGCCAAAAACATTCAGTACTTC. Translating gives CSAFLAGAHLGAKNIQYF.

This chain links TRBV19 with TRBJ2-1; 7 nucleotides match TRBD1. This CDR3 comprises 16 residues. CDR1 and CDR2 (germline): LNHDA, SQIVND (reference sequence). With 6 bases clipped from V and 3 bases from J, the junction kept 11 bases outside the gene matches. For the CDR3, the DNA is TGTGCCAGTAGACCTTCCGGGACAGCTCTCTACAATGAGCAGTTCTTC. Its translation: CASRPSGTALYNEQFF.

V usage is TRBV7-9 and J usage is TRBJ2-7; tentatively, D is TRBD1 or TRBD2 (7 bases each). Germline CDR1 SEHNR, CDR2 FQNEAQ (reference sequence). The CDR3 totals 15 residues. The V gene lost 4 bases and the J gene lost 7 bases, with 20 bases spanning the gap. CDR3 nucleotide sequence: TGTGCCAGCAGCTCTCGGACAGGAAAGGGGGGGGAGCAGTACTTC. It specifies CASSSRTGKGGEQYF.

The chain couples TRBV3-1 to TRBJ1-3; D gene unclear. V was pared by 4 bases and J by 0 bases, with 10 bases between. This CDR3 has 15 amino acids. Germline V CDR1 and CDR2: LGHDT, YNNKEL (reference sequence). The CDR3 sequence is CASSPPPYSGNTIYF. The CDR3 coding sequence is TGTGCCAGCAGCCCGCCCCCGTACTCTGGAAACACCATATATTTT.

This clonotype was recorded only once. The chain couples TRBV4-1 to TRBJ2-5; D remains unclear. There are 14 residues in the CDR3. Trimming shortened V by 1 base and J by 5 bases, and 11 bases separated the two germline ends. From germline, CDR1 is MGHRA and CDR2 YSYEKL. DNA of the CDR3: TGCGCCAGCAGCCAAGCAGGCATGGTGGAGACCCAGTACTTC. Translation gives CASSQAGMVETQYF.

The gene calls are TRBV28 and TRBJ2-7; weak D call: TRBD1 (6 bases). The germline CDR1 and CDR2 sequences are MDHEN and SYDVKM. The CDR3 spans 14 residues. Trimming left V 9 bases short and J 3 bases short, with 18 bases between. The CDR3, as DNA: TGTGCCAGTATTGAGGGACATTCCAACTACGAGCAGTACTTC. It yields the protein CASIEGHSNYEQYF.

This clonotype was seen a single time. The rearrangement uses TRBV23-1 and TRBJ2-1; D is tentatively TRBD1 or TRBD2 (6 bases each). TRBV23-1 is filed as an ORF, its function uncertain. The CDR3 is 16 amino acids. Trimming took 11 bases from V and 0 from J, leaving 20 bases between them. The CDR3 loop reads CALRGAPTSSYNEQFF. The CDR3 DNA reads TGCGCCTTGAGGGGGGCACCGACTAGCTCCTACAATGAGCAGTTCTTC.

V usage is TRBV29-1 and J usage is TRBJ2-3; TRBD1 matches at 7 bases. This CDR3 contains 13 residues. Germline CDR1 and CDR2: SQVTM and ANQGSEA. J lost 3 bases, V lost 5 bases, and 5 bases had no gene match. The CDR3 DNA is TGCAGCGTTCTGAGACAGGGAACAGATACGCAGTATTTT. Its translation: CSVLRQGTDTQYF.